These T cell receptor beta chains were read from a single sample in a study of blood T cell repertoires in COVID-19. TCRdb's copy holds only in-frame clones and misses some; the assay was immunoSEQ multiplex PCR. The sample shows some 700,000 clones, around 89% of them seen only once. The sequencing input was peripheral blood. These receptors were obtained from a woman aged 18-29 years with acute or convalescent COVID-19. Both conserved end residues are trimmed from each CDR3. A D gene is named only where the DNA matches it firmly.

TRBV6-4,-,ASSDSFTDTQY
TRBV24-1,TRBD2,ATSDLAGVSYNEQF
TRBV25-1,TRBD1,ASKQGSTNSYEQY
TRBV7-9,TRBD1,ASSWDSVENTIY
TRBV12-5,-,ASGLGGVSGGYT
TRBV2,TRBD1,ASTTGVQGYT
TRBV7-3,-,ASSPPSTDTQY
TRBV30,TRBD1,AWSVLRTGWETQY
TRBV5-1,TRBD1,ASNVRGGPDTQY
TRBV27,-,ASSLRPNSKGPNYGYT
TRBV28,TRBD1,ASSSPQQGNYGYT
TRBV14,TRBD1,ASSLTGSYGYT
TRBV27,-,ASSLTGWQAYEQY
TRBV19,TRBD2,ASSIYLAGEGTGELF
TRBV9,TRBD1,ASSRIDRDYGYT
TRBV2,-,ASRTLRGAQPQH
TRBV9,TRBD1,ASSVETGINTEAF
TRBV4-1,TRBD1,ASRKQGHNEQF
TRBV2,-,ASSGGQGNGYT
TRBV7-9,-,ASRSGGDEAF
TRBV7-9,-,ASSLGYAGDQPQH
TRBV27,-,ASSHRKDRGFYGYT
TRBV24-1,-,ATRPRGNTEAF
TRBV4-1,TRBD1,ASKPGQGAGGYT
TRBV29-1,-,SVLVGGWGAF
TRBV29-1,TRBD1,SAYRGNTEAF
TRBV19,TRBD2,ASSIYSGAADTQY
TRBV7-9,TRBD1,ASSFGQGQKETQY
TRBV7-9,TRBD1,ASRQHPGQGQYEQY
TRBV5-1,TRBD1,ASSLRDRRADGYT
TRBV30,TRBD2,AWTGGDYQVTHEQY
TRBV2,-,ASSDSPYGYT
TRBV9,TRBD1,ASSVAWTGDRYEQY
TRBV7-3,TRBD1,ASSFGTENTEAF
TRBV6-5,-,ASSYPGVTEAF
TRBV4-3,TRBD2,ASSQVGAGEQF
TRBV25-1,-,ASSEYSLSGELF
TRBV28,TRBD1,ASSPSLGTGYNEQF
TRBV19,-,ASSMGSGAAYYEQY
TRBV27,-,ASSPDPSSYNEQF
TRBV14,TRBD1,ASSPGTGVYSEQF
TRBV2,-,ASKSQLLAKNIQY
TRBV15,TRBD1,ATSRDPWAGGIGRYGYT
TRBV20-1,TRBD1,SASRTGNQPQH
TRBV25-1,-,ASSEGQGYGYT
TRBV30,TRBD1,AWSEGTGQGYT
TRBV18,TRBD1,ASSQDRGGNTIY
TRBV5-5,-,ASSLVGGSREQY
TRBV7-2,-,ASSSRGNQPQH
TRBV30,TRBD2,AVRAGSTDTQY
TRBV18,TRBD1,ASSPPETGQKQY
TRBV28,-,ASSFDRLTYEQY
TRBV6-5,-,ASSYGRVQAGYT
TRBV9,-,ASSQRDSPLH
TRBV7-2,TRBD1,ASSLRQGFLGEAF